The 27 T cell receptor beta chains given below trace back to one sample, sequenced in a study of blood T cell repertoires in COVID-19. Measured with immunoSEQ multiplex PCR; TCRdb has only the in-frame clones, and not every one. Here the sample spans about 200,000 clones, approximately 90% being singletons. The sequencing input was peripheral blood. These receptors were taken from a man in his 60s with active or convalescent COVID-19.

Here the CDR3 reads CASSLATGSNYGYTF. The DNA of the CDR3 is TGTGCCAGCAGCTTAGCCACAGGGTCTAACTATGGCTACACCTTC. This rearrangement joins TRBV7-2 to TRBJ1-2, with D possibly being TRBD1 (6 bases). From germline, CDR1 is SGHTA and CDR2 FQGNSA. Trimming shortened V by 0 bases and J by 0 bases, and 8 bases separated the two germline ends. The CDR3 sequence is 15 residues long.

The rearrangement uses TRBV19 and TRBJ1-5; 9 bases are shared with TRBD1. V gave up 3 bases and J gave up 5 bases; unmatched junction bases: 2. Germline-derived CDR1 and CDR2 are LNHDA and SQIVND (reference sequence). This CDR3 contains 14 residues. The CDR3 reads CASSMTGGYQPQHF. In DNA, the CDR3 is TGTGCCAGTAGTATGACAGGGGGATATCAGCCCCAGCATTTT.

The chain combines TRBV30 with TRBJ1-6, with D unclear. Trimming stripped 4 bases from V and 8 bases from J, with 18 bases between. Germline V gives CDR1 GTSNPN, CDR2 SVGIG (reference sequence). The CDR3 covers 15 residues. The CDR3 loop reads CAWTPGESLDSPLHF. The DNA for the CDR3 is TGTGCCTGGACCCCCGGGGAGTCTCTCGATTCACCCCTCCACTTT.

The chain employs TRBV3-1 (or the pseudogene TRBV3-2) and TRBJ1-4; 7 bases are a match to TRBD1. The V segment lost 1 base and the J segment 10 bases; nucleotides outside the gene matches: 6. The length of the CDR3 is 14 residues. The germline V gene has CDR1 LGHDT and CDR2 YNNKEL (reference sequence). The CDR3 DNA is TGTGCCAGCAGCCAAGGACAGGGTATTAGAAAACTGTTTTTT. Residues: CASSQGQGIRKLFF.

The V and J genes are TRBV2 and TRBJ2-5, with D maybe TRBD1 (6 bases). This CDR3 spans 14 amino acids. Germline V CDR1 and CDR2: SNHLY, FYNNEI. Between the trimmed V and J ends, which lost 8 bases and 5 bases, there was a span of 18 bases. The DNA of the CDR3 is TGTGCCAGCTCCACGGGGCACAGGGCGGAGACCCAGTACTTC. Protein sequence: CASSTGHRAETQYF.

V is TRBV5-1 and J is TRBJ1-1; 7 bases match TRBD1. The CDR3 loop spans 15 amino acids. The trim removed 0 bases at V and 5 bases at J, leaving 7 bases unmatched. Germline values: CDR1 SGHRS, CDR2 YFSETQ. The CDR3 loop reads CASSLASGQPTEAFF. CDR3 sequence (DNA): TGCGCCAGCAGCTTGGCTTCGGGACAGCCGACTGAAGCTTTCTTT. Using reference TRBV5-1 and TRBJ1-1 for the parts outside the CDR3, the full variable domain is KAGVTQTPRYLIKTRGQQVTLSCSPISGHRSVSWYQQTPGQGLQFLFEYFSETQRNKGNFPGRFSGRQFSNSRSEMNVSTLELGDSALYLCASSLASGQPTEAFFGQGTRLTVV.

The chain links TRBV24-1 to TRBJ2-3; 11 bases are shared with TRBD1. The germline gives CDR1 KGHDR, CDR2 SFDVKD. The CDR3 covers 15 residues. Trimming at V came to 2 bases and at J to 6 bases, leaving 3 bases not matched to a gene. The CDR3 region is CATSDSGTGGDTQYF. The CDR3 region has the DNA TGTGCCACCAGTGATTCTGGGACAGGGGGGGATACGCAGTATTTT.

This clone appeared a single time. CDR3 DNA: TGTGCCAGCAGCTTAGGGACAGTTCCTAATTCACCCCTCCACTTT. Its translation: CASSLGTVPNSPLHF. J is TRBJ1-6 and V is TRBV11-2, with D possibly TRBD1 on 6 matching bases. V lost 1 base and J 6 bases, leaving 10 bases between the germline ends. This CDR3 spans 15 amino acids. CDR1 SGHAT and CDR2 FQNNGV come from the germline V gene. Using reference TRBV11-2 and TRBJ1-6 for the parts outside the CDR3, the full variable domain is EAGVAQSPRYKIIEKRQSVAFWCNPISGHATLYWYQQILGQGPKLLIQFQNNGVVDDSQLPKDRFSAERLKGVDSTLKIQPAKLEDSAVYLCASSLGTVPNSPLHFGNGTRLTVT.

The V gene is TRBV7-8, the J gene TRBJ1-2; TRBD1 is a possible D gene (6 bases). Germline CDR1 SGHVS, CDR2 FQNEAQ. Trimming removed 5 bases from V and 7 bases from J, with 20 bases in between. This CDR3 region has 15 residues. Here the CDR3 reads CASSPNYRRGSGYTF. The DNA of the CDR3 is TGTGCCAGCAGCCCCAACTACAGAAGGGGGTCTGGCTACACCTTC.

The rearrangement joins TRBV24-1 to TRBJ1-2; the match to TRBD1 covers 12 bases. CDR3 length equals 15 residues. The germline gives CDR1 KGHDR, CDR2 SFDVKD. After removal of 10 bases from V and 2 bases from J, the junction contained 7 bases not matched to a gene. CDR3 bases: TGTGCCACTCGGGGACAGGGGGCATCAAACTATGGCTACACCTTC. Protein: CATRGQGASNYGYTF.

The rearrangement uses TRBV2 and TRBJ2-3, with 13 bases matching TRBD2. Germline V gene lookup returns CDR1 SNHLY and CDR2 FYNNEI. V lost 6 bases, J lost 7 bases, and 13 bases stayed unmatched. This CDR3 has 17 amino acids. CDR3 amino acids: CASRGSGTSGAVNTQYF. In DNA form, the CDR3 reads TGTGCCAGCAGGGGGAGTGGGACTAGCGGGGCGGTGAATACGCAGTATTTT.

This CDR3 reads CASSLADSSNSPLHF. The CDR3 nucleotides read TGCGCCAGCAGCTTGGCGGACAGCTCTAATTCACCCCTCCACTTT. The chain is built from TRBV5-1 and TRBJ1-6, with TRBD1 as a possible D gene (6 bases). V lost 0 bases, J lost 6 bases, and 10 bases lay in between. The CDR3 runs 15 residues. Looked up from germline, CDR1 is SGHRS and CDR2 is YFSETQ.

This clone was detected only once. V usage is TRBV19 and J usage is TRBJ1-1; 7 bases are shared with TRBD1. The CDR3 is 14 residues long. The J segment lost 1 base and the V segment lost 5 bases, leaving 4 bases of the junction unmatched. CDR1 LNHDA and CDR2 SQIVND come from the germline V gene (reference sequence). The CDR3 spells CASSAGQSNTEAFF. The CDR3 region has the DNA TGTGCCAGTAGTGCGGGACAGTCGAACACTGAAGCTTTCTTT. The full variable domain, with the rest looked up from reference TRBV19 and TRBJ1-1, is DGGITQSPKYLFRKEGQNVTLSCEQNLNHDAMYWYRQDPGQGLRLIYYSQIVNDFQKGDIAEGYSVSREKKESFPLTVTSAQKNPTAFYLCASSAGQSNTEAFFGQGTRLTVV.

The V call is TRBV16, the J call TRBJ1-1; possibly TRBD1 for D (6 bases). CDR3 size: 16 residues. CDR1 KGHSY and CDR2 FQNENV come from the germline V gene. The ends were cut back, 4 bases at V and 2 bases at J, with 17 bases in the middle. The CDR3 DNA follows: TGTGCCAGCAGCCGCCGGTGGACAGCTCAAAACACTGAAGCTTTCTTT. The encoded protein is CASSRRWTAQNTEAFF.

The sample holds a few counts of this clone. The DNA for the CDR3 is TGCAGCGTTGCTCGCTCTGGAAACACCATATATTTT. The encoded protein is CSVARSGNTIYF. The chain combines TRBV29-1 with TRBJ1-3; no firm D call. The CDR3 is 12 amino acids. Germline V gene sequence: CDR1 SQVTM, CDR2 ANQGSEA. With 4 bases removed from V and 0 bases from J, the gap between germline ends came to 4 bases.

V and J are TRBV19 and TRBJ2-3; D possibly corresponds to TRBD1 (6 bases). CDR3 size: 15 residues. The germline V gene encodes CDR1 LNHDA and CDR2 SQIVND (reference sequence). V gave up 5 bases and J gave up 0 bases, with 12 bases separating them. CDR3 nucleotides: TGTGCCAGTAGTGGTCGGGACACCAGCACAGATACGCAGTATTTT. Its protein is CASSGRDTSTDTQYF.

This clone was seen once. The chain combines TRBV5-1 with TRBJ2-3, with D possibly TRBD2 on 6 matching bases. This CDR3 is built from 14 residues. CDR1 SGHRS and CDR2 YFSETQ come from the germline V gene. The V end lost 4 bases, the J end lost 3 bases, and 12 bases lay between the germline ends. The CDR3 sequence: CASSQGLATDTQYF. In nucleotides, the CDR3 is TGCGCCAGCAGCCAGGGACTCGCAACAGATACGCAGTATTTT.

The V call is TRBV15, the J call TRBJ2-1, with a tentative D call TRBD1 (5 bases). V was shortened by 0 bases and J by 1 base, with 10 bases between the two germline ends. This CDR3 is built from 16 residues. Germline V gene sequence: CDR1 LNHNV, CDR2 YYDKDF (reference sequence). The CDR3 is CATSRDRTLSYNEQFF. For the CDR3, the DNA is TGTGCCACCAGCAGAGACCGGACACTATCCTACAATGAGCAGTTCTTC.

This clone appeared once. J is TRBJ2-1 and V is TRBV4-1; TRBD2 matches 8 bases. V dropped 4 bases and J dropped 3; count of bases not matched to a gene: 14. Germline CDR1 reads MGHRA; CDR2 reads YSYEKL. The CDR3 has 18 amino acids. CDR3 nucleotide sequence: TGCGCCAGCAGCCCTCGAGGCAAGCGGGGGCCTCTCTACAATGAGCAGTTCTTC. Translated: CASSPRGKRGPLYNEQFF.

V gene TRBV11-2 combines with J gene TRBJ1-1, with D unclear. With 0 bases removed from V and 5 bases from J, the gap between germline ends came to 10 bases. Germline V lookup: CDR1 SGHAT, CDR2 FQNNGV. This CDR3 has 14 residues. The CDR3: CASSLDPSRTEAFF. The CDR3, as DNA: TGTGCCAGCAGCTTAGATCCCTCGCGTACTGAAGCTTTCTTT.

V gene TRBV5-5 combines with J gene TRBJ1-5; D call uncertain. Per germline, CDR1 SGHKS and CDR2 YYEKEE (reference sequence). The CDR3 runs to 14 residues. Trimming took off 2 bases at V and 5 bases at J, with 11 bases between the two ends. CDR3 sequence (DNA): TGTGCCAGCAGCTTTGGTCAGGCCGATCAGCCCCAGCATTTT. The encoded protein is CASSFGQADQPQHF.

The CDR3 loop reads CASSLRGQGYNEKLFF. For the CDR3, the DNA is TGTGCCAGCAGCCTAAGAGGTCAGGGCTATAATGAAAAACTGTTTTTT. J is TRBJ1-4 and V is TRBV3-1 (or the pseudogene TRBV3-2); maybe TRBD1 (5 bases). Germline V gene lookup returns CDR1 LGHDT and CDR2 YNNKEL (reference sequence). The CDR3 covers 16 residues. V lost 4 bases to trimming and J lost 4 bases, with 16 bases between them.

V is TRBV3-1 (or the pseudogene TRBV3-2) and J is TRBJ2-2; the D is unclear. V was shortened by 6 bases and J by 2 bases, with 10 bases between the two germline ends. The CDR3 has 14 amino acids. Germline values: CDR1 LGHDT, CDR2 YNNKEL (reference sequence). CDR3 loop: CASRPRSNTGELFF. CDR3 nucleotides: TGTGCCAGCAGGCCAAGGAGTAACACCGGGGAGCTGTTTTTT.

The rearrangement joins TRBV19 to TRBJ1-2; TRBD1 aligns across 7 bases. Trimming cost V 8 bases and J 4 bases; bases outside gene matches: 7. Germline loops: CDR1 LNHDA, CDR2 SQIVND (reference sequence). CDR3 length: 13 residues. CDR3 nucleotides: TGTGCCAGTGAAAAGACAGGGTCCTATGGCTACACCTTC. Amino acids: CASEKTGSYGYTF.

The chain employs TRBV27 and TRBJ2-7; D is possibly TRBD2 (6 bases). Trimming took 6 bases from V and 4 from J, leaving 19 bases between them. The CDR3 is 15 residues long. CDR1 is MNHEY and CDR2 is SMNVEV in the germline V gene (reference sequence). As DNA, the CDR3 is TGTGCCAGCAGCCCATCACCGGGGGTGTTATACGAGCAGTACTTC. Protein: CASSPSPGVLYEQYF.

The chain carries TRBV19 and TRBJ1-1, with D perhaps matching TRBD1 (6 bases). Germline assignment: CDR1 LNHDA and CDR2 SQIVND (reference sequence). V lost 2 bases to trimming and J lost 0 bases, with 16 bases between them. This CDR3 comprises 17 residues. CDR3 loop: CASSIFSGGSLNTEAFF. DNA of the CDR3: TGTGCCAGTAGTATATTTAGCGGGGGCTCCCTGAACACTGAAGCTTTCTTT.

This chain joins TRBV6-5 and TRBJ1-5, with unresolved D. The V and J ends lost 2 bases and 1 base respectively, with 9 bases between them. The CDR3 is 15 amino acids. From germline, CDR1 is MNHEY and CDR2 SVGAGI. This CDR3 is CASSYGRGSNQPQHF. The CDR3 region has the DNA TGTGCCAGCAGTTACGGAAGAGGGAGCAATCAGCCCCAGCATTTT.